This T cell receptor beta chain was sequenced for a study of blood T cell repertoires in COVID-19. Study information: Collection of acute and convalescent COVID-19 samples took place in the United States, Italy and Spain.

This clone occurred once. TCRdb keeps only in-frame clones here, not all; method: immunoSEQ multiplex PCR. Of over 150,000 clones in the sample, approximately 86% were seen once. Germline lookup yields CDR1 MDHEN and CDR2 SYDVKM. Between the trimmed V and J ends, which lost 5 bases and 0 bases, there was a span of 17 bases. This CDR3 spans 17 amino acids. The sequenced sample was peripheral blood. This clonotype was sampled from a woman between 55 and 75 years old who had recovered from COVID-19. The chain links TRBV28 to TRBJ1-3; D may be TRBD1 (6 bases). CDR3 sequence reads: CASSPILGHGSGNTIYF. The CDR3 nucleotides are TGTGCCAGCAGTCCCATCTTGGGACACGGCTCTGGAAACACCATATATTTT.